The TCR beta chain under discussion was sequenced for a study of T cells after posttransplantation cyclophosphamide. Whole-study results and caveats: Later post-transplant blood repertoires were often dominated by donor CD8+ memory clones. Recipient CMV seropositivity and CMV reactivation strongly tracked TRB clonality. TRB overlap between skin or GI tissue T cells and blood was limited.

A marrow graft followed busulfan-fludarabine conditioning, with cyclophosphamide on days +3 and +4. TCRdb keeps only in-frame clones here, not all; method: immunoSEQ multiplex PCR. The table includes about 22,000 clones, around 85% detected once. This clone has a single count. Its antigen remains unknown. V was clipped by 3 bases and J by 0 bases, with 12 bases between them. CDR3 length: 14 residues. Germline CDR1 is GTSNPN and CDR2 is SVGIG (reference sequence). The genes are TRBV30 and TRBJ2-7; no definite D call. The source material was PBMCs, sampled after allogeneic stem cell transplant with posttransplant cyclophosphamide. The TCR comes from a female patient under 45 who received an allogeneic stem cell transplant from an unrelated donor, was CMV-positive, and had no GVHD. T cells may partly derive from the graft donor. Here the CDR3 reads CAWSKHRRSYEQYF. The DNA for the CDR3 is TGTGCCTGGAGCAAACACAGACGCTCCTACGAGCAGTACTTC.